Below, one TCR beta chain is given with its context. The data were obtained in a study of blood T cell repertoires in COVID-19. Turning to the study itself: The analysed material was cDNA or gDNA that came from T cells, B-cell-depleted T cells, or PBMCs.

Germline CDR1 reads LNHDA; CDR2 reads SQIVND (reference sequence). The ends lost 6 bases at V and 1 base at J; junction bases unmatched: 4. This CDR3 comprises 16 residues. How the authors handled the data: Estimated nucleated cell counts came from reference gene primer amplification. Clones were sequenced by immunoSEQ multiplex PCR, and TCRdb holds only the in-frame ones, with some missing. The V and J calls and clone size were taken over from that table, and D and trimming were inferred from the DNA. The sample has around 93,000 clones, more than 75% seen once. The gene calls are TRBV19 and TRBJ2-5, with 14 bases matching TRBD2. The sequenced sample consisted of peripheral blood. This TCR was sampled from a human donor in a cohort sampled during active COVID-19. CDR3 coding DNA: TGTGCCAGTAGAGGGACTAGCGGGAGTAGCCAAGAGACCCAGTACTTC. Its translation: CASRGTSGSSQETQYF.